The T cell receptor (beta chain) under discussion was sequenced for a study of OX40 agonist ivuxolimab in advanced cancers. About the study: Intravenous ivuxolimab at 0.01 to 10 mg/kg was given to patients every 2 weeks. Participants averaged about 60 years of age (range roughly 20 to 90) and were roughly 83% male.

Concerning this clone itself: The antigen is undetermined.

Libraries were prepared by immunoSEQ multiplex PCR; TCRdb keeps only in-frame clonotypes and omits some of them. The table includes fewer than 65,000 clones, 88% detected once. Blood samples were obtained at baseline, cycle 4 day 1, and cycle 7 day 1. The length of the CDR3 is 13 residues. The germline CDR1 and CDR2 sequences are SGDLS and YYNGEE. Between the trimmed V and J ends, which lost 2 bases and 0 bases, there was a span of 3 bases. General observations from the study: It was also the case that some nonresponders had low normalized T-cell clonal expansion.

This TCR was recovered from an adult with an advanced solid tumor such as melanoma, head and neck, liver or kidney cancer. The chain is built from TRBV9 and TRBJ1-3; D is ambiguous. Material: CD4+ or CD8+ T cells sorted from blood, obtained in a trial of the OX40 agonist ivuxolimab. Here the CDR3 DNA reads TGTGCCAGCAGCGTCTTCTCTGGAAACACCATATATTTT. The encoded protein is CASSVFSGNTIYF. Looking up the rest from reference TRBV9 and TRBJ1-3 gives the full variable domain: DSGVTQTPKHLITATGQRVTLRCSPRSGDLSVYWYQQSLDQGLQFLIQYYNGEERAKGNILERFSAQQFPDLHSELNLSSLELGDSALYFCASSVFSGNTIYFGEGSWLTVV.